This T cell receptor (beta chain) derives from a study of T cell repertoires in cytomegalovirus infection. Concerning this clonotype itself: Antigen unknown.

TCRdb reprocessed the reads via MiXCR and lists one record per CDR3 protein. This table holds about 920,000 distinct CDR3 sequences, 31% found once. The source is a human donor in good health (CMV status not recorded). Some clones in this sample may be carry-over from other donors' samples. The sequencing here drew on cultured CD8+ T cells from PBMCs, taken from culture after CMV antigen stimulation.

In DNA, the CDR3 is TGTGCCAGCAGCTACGTCAGGGCCTACGAGCAGTACTTC. Translated: CASSYVRAYEQYF. The chain employs TRBV7-9 and TRBJ2-7, with D possibly TRBD1 on 5 matching bases. V was clipped by 4 bases and J by 2 bases, with 9 bases between them. In germline, CDR1 is SEHNR, CDR2 FQNEAQ (reference sequence). The CDR3 consists of 13 residues.